A single sample is the source of the 11 T cell receptor beta chains below, sequenced in a study of cytomegalovirus exposure and HLA in healthy donors. The PCR was carried out with 60 Vbeta primers and 13 Jbeta primers. Assay: immunoSEQ multiplex PCR; the TCRdb copy retains only in-frame clones and omits some. Among over 150,000 clones listed, around 70% were seen once. The sample consisted of PBMCs. The receptors come from a man aged 30-40 years in good health and CMV-seronegative.

The chain combines TRBV15 with TRBJ2-7, with a possible D match to TRBD2 (5 bases). The CDR3 spans 12 residues. Trimming took 8 bases from V and 6 from J, leaving 14 bases between them. Per the germline V gene, CDR1 is LNHNV and CDR2 is YYDKDF (reference sequence). CDR3: CATQSAGLEQYF. The CDR3 nucleotides are TGTGCCACCCAAAGTGCGGGTCTCGAGCAGTACTTC.

The chain joins TRBV29-1 to TRBJ2-7; TRBD1 matches 8 bases. J gave up 3 bases and V 7 bases, and 8 bases lay outside the gene matches. This CDR3 is 13 amino acids long. The germline V gene encodes CDR1 SQVTM and CDR2 ANQGSEA. In nucleotides, the CDR3 is TGCAGCGCCAAGACAGGGGAGAGCTACGAGCAGTACTTC. Translation gives CSAKTGESYEQYF.

This chain connects TRBV2 to TRBJ2-6, with D possibly being TRBD2 (11 bases). From germline, CDR1 is SNHLY and CDR2 FYNNEI. This CDR3 comprises 20 residues. V was pared by 4 bases and J by 3 bases, with 25 bases between. The CDR3 region is CASSGQGAASGGSGANVLTF. In nucleotides, the CDR3 is TGTGCCAGCAGTGGACAGGGGGCGGCTAGCGGGGGGAGTGGGGCCAACGTCCTGACTTTC.

Only one count was recorded for this clone. The chain recombines TRBV11-1 with TRBJ2-7; 8 bases match TRBD2. There are 14 residues in the CDR3. Per germline, CDR1 SGHAT and CDR2 FQDESV (reference sequence). V trimming: 4 bases; J trimming: 3 bases; junction bases outside the gene matches: 5. The CDR3: CASSSIAGNYEQYF. Written as DNA, the CDR3 is TGTGCCAGCAGCTCCATAGCGGGGAACTACGAGCAGTACTTC. Full variable domain (missing parts from reference TRBV11-1 and TRBJ2-7): EAEVAQSPRYKITEKSQAVAFWCDPISGHATLYWYRQILGQGPELLVQFQDESVVDDSQLPKDRFSAERLKGVDSTLKIQPAELGDSAMYLCASSSIAGNYEQYFGPGTRLTVT.

The chain couples TRBV7-8 to TRBJ2-1; the D is unclear. Germline values: CDR1 SGHVS, CDR2 FQNEAQ. The CDR3 is made up of 16 amino acids. V dropped 0 bases and J dropped 2 bases, with 11 bases sitting between them. DNA of the CDR3: TGTGCCAGCAGCTTAGCCCGGCCGGAGACCTACAATGAGCAGTTCTTC. This sequence encodes CASSLARPETYNEQFF.

The V and J genes are TRBV30 and TRBJ1-2, with 9 bases fitting TRBD1. CDR1 is GTSNPN, CDR2 SVGIG, per germline (reference sequence). V dropped 2 bases and J dropped 3; count of bases not matched to a gene: 7. This CDR3 is built from 15 residues. This CDR3 is CAWSIRDRVYYGYTF. CDR3 coding DNA: TGTGCCTGGAGTATCCGGGACAGGGTTTACTATGGCTACACCTTC.

This clone was found once. The rearrangement joins TRBV2 to TRBJ1-1, with D possibly TRBD1 on 5 matching bases. The V gene lost 6 bases and the J gene lost 8 bases, with 10 bases spanning the gap. The CDR3 is made up of 11 amino acids. CDR1 and CDR2 from the germline V gene are SNHLY and FYNNEI. The CDR3 spells CASRGGPEAFF. CDR3 coding DNA: TGTGCCAGCAGGGGGGGTCCCGAAGCTTTCTTT.

There are a few counts of this clone. The chain employs TRBV5-1 and TRBJ2-3, with 10 bases identical to TRBD2. Germline lookup yields CDR1 SGHRS and CDR2 YFSETQ. Germline trimming cut 4 bases from V and 2 bases from J; bases unmatched to any gene: 7. CDR3 length: 16 residues. The CDR3 loop is CASSTRTSGVTDTQYF. Here the CDR3 DNA reads TGCGCCAGCAGCACCCGGACTAGCGGCGTCACAGATACGCAGTATTTT.

The chain links TRBV7-9 to TRBJ2-5, with a weak D call TRBD1 (5 bases). The germline V gene encodes CDR1 SEHNR and CDR2 FQNEAQ (reference sequence). The V end was cut by 2 bases, the J end by 1 base, with 8 bases between. This CDR3 comprises 14 residues. The chain's CDR3 is CASSLSQGQETQYF. DNA for the CDR3: TGTGCCAGCAGCTTAAGTCAGGGCCAAGAGACCCAGTACTTC.

The J gene is TRBJ2-7, the V gene TRBV6-5; 7 nucleotides line up with TRBD2. Germline V gene lookup returns CDR1 MNHEY and CDR2 SVGAGI. V lost 4 bases to trimming and J lost 6 bases; unmatched junction nucleotides: 9. The length of the CDR3 is 14 residues. CDR3 nucleotides: TGTGCCAGCAGTTCACTAACGGGGGAGGGCGAGCAGTACTTC. Protein sequence: CASSSLTGEGEQYF.

In this sample, this clone turned up a few times. This sequence joins TRBV28 and TRBJ2-3, with a tentative D call TRBD1 (5 bases). There are 16 residues in the CDR3. V was shortened by 2 bases and J by 2 bases, with 14 bases between the two germline ends. Germline V gene sequence: CDR1 MDHEN, CDR2 SYDVKM. The chain's CDR3 is CASSLRGRVYTDTQYF. DNA for the CDR3: TGTGCCAGCAGTTTAAGGGGCCGGGTTTACACAGATACGCAGTATTTT.